Below, 32 T cell receptor beta chains from the same sample are listed, as sequenced in a study of cytomegalovirus exposure and HLA in healthy donors. This PCR relied on a set of 60 Vbeta primers and 13 Jbeta primers. The table came from immunoSEQ multiplex PCR; TCRdb's copy has only in-frame clones and leaves some out. The sample holds around 110,000 clones, roughly 80% seen once. Sequencing used PBMCs. The receptors were sampled from a man aged 30 to 39 in good health and CMV-seropositive.

The chain combines TRBV29-1 with TRBJ1-2, with D maybe TRBD1 (5 bases). Per the germline V gene, CDR1 is SQVTM and CDR2 is ANQGSEA. The CDR3 is made up of 12 amino acids. The V end was cut by 4 bases, the J end by 4 bases, with 10 bases between. As DNA, the CDR3 is TGCAGCGTTGGGGGCGTGGGCTATGGCTACACCTTC. This encodes CSVGGVGYGYTF.

The chain has TRBV2 and TRBJ2-5; TRBD2 matches at 11 bases. This CDR3 contains 16 residues. CDR1 and CDR2 from the germline V gene are SNHLY and FYNNEI. The junction had 9 bases not matched to a gene; V was cut back by 9 bases and J by 0 bases. The CDR3 sequence is CARRQGTSGYQETQYF. For the CDR3, the DNA is TGTGCCAGGAGGCAGGGGACTAGCGGTTACCAAGAGACCCAGTACTTC.

This clone has a single count. The genes are TRBV29-1 and TRBJ2-3, with D tentatively TRBD1 (7 bases). V lost 5 bases and J lost 4, with 13 bases in between. The CDR3 spans 13 residues. Germline loops: CDR1 SQVTM, CDR2 ANQGSEA. The CDR3 region has the DNA TGCAGCGTTCGGCAGGGGGGATCAGATACGCAGTATTTT. Translating it yields CSVRQGGSDTQYF.

CDR3 sequence: CASSSGTSGRRNTGELFF. CDR3 nucleotide sequence: TGCGCCAGCAGTTCTGGGACTAGCGGGCGTCGGAACACCGGGGAGCTGTTTTTT. This chain links TRBV4-1 with TRBJ2-2, with 12 bases lining up with TRBD2. The germline V gene has CDR1 MGHRA and CDR2 YSYEKL. The CDR3 covers 18 residues. The V segment lost 6 bases and the J segment 1 base; nucleotides outside the gene matches: 9.

The rearrangement joins TRBV28 to TRBJ1-2; D is uncertain. Trimming took off 2 bases at V and 6 bases at J, with 4 bases between the two ends. CDR3 length equals 11 residues. The germline V gene has CDR1 MDHEN and CDR2 SYDVKM. CDR3 sequence reads: CASSLRDGYTF. CDR3 nucleotide sequence: TGTGCCAGCAGTTTACGGGATGGCTACACCTTC.

This clone has only one observation. The chain joins TRBV28 to TRBJ1-1, with D perhaps matching TRBD1 (6 bases). CDR1 is MDHEN, CDR2 SYDVKM, per germline. Trimming shortened V by 2 bases and J by 0 bases, and 13 bases separated the two germline ends. The CDR3 totals 16 residues. The CDR3 sequence: CASSLQIGGLNTEAFF. The CDR3 DNA reads as TGTGCCAGCAGTTTACAGATCGGGGGGCTGAACACTGAAGCTTTCTTT.

V usage is TRBV15 and J usage is TRBJ1-5; possibly TRBD1 for D (6 bases). Trimming took off 4 bases at V and 10 bases at J, with 20 bases between the two ends. Germline CDR1 reads LNHNV; CDR2 reads YYDKDF (reference sequence). This CDR3 is 15 amino acids long. DNA of the CDR3: TGTGCCACCAGCACCATAAATACAGGGCCCTCTCCCCAGCATTTT. Its translation: CATSTINTGPSPQHF.

This sequence joins TRBV5-4 and TRBJ2-2; D unresolved. With 7 bases removed from V and 0 bases from J, the gap between germline ends came to 7 bases. CDR1 is SGHNT and CDR2 is YYREEE in the germline V gene (reference sequence). This CDR3 is 13 amino acids long. This chain's CDR3 is CASAAANTGELFF. The CDR3 nucleotides read TGTGCCAGCGCGGCGGCGAACACCGGGGAGCTGTTTTTT.

This chain links TRBV6-1 with TRBJ2-3; 10 bases fit TRBD2. CDR1 is MNHNS and CDR2 is SASEGT in the germline V gene. The CDR3 length is 13 residues. This chain's CDR3 is CSSGRGGTDTQYF. The DNA for the CDR3 is TGTTCGAGCGGGAGGGGGGGCACAGATACGCAGTATTTT.

The rearrangement uses TRBV28 and TRBJ1-4; the match to TRBD1 covers 11 bases. This CDR3 contains 15 residues. Trimming took 3 bases from V and 6 from J; bases not matched to a gene: 3. CDR1 is MDHEN, CDR2 SYDVKM, per germline. This CDR3 reads CASSLGQGGHEKLFF. The CDR3 bases are TGTGCCAGCAGTTTGGGACAGGGGGGGCATGAAAAACTGTTTTTT.

The chain couples TRBV21-1 to TRBJ2-3; the table's D call of TRBD2 was not tested on the DNA. TRBV21-1 is listed as a pseudogene. The CDR3 sequence is 11 residues long. The DNA for the CDR3 is TGTGCCAGCCCTTTCACAGATACGCAGTATTTT. Translation: CASPFTDTQYF.

This clone was picked up a small number of times. The genes are TRBV6-5 and TRBJ2-2; D remains ambiguous. The V and J ends lost 8 bases and 1 base respectively, with 11 bases between them. Germline V CDR1 and CDR2: MNHEY, SVGAGI. CDR3 length: 14 residues. The CDR3 DNA reads as TGTGCCAGCTTAAAGCAAAGGAACACCGGGGAGCTGTTTTTT. Its protein is CASLKQRNTGELFF.

This rearrangement joins TRBV5-4 to TRBJ1-3; D perhaps matches TRBD1 (5 bases). Per the germline V gene, CDR1 is SGHNT and CDR2 is YYREEE (reference sequence). V was pared by 0 bases and J by 4 bases, with 11 bases between. There are 15 residues in the CDR3. In DNA form, the CDR3 reads TGTGCCAGCAGCTTGGAAGGGGCGCGGGGAAACACCATATATTTT. Protein sequence: CASSLEGARGNTIYF.

This chain joins TRBV19 and TRBJ1-6, with 9 bases aligning to TRBD1. V shed 3 bases, J shed 9 bases, and the junction held 9 bases outside the gene matches. This CDR3 contains 16 residues. Germline CDR1 reads LNHDA; CDR2 reads SQIVND (reference sequence). For the CDR3, the DNA is TGTGCCAGTAGTATGGGCACGAACAGGGGGCTTTCACCCCTCCACTTT. Translating it yields CASSMGTNRGLSPLHF.

The chain employs TRBV12-1 and TRBJ2-1; the table assigns TRBD2, which was not confirmed against the DNA. TRBV12-1 counts as a pseudogene. The CDR3 spans 18 residues. CDR3 DNA: TGTGCCAGCAGCTTGGTTGGCGCTAGCGCTCCAGAAGGGAATGAGCAGTTCTTC. The encoded protein is CASSLVGASAPEGNEQFF.

V and J are TRBV19 and TRBJ1-5; TRBD1 is a possible D gene (6 bases). Looked up from germline, CDR1 is LNHDA and CDR2 is SQIVND (reference sequence). This CDR3 is built from 13 residues. V lost 10 bases, J lost 5 bases, and 15 bases lay in between. The DNA for the CDR3 is TGTGCCACAAACGGGGGGCGCGATCAGCCCCAGCATTTT. This gives the protein CATNGGRDQPQHF.

The chain recombines TRBV5-5 with TRBJ2-5; 12 bases are shared with TRBD1. The CDR3 is made up of 16 amino acids. V shed 3 bases, J shed 2 bases, and the junction held 5 bases outside the gene matches. CDR1 is SGHKS and CDR2 is YYEKEE in the germline V gene (reference sequence). The CDR3 sequence: CASSSGTGGLQETQYF. DNA of the CDR3: TGTGCCAGCAGCTCCGGGACAGGGGGCCTTCAAGAGACCCAGTACTTC.

This chain joins TRBV28 and TRBJ2-3; TRBD2 matches at 10 bases. V shed 5 bases, J shed 1 base, and the junction held 3 bases outside the gene matches. Germline assignment: CDR1 MDHEN and CDR2 SYDVKM. The CDR3 runs to 15 residues. In DNA form, the CDR3 reads TGTGCCAGCAGTAGTCTAGCGGGAGGCACAGATACGCAGTATTTT. Translating gives CASSSLAGGTDTQYF.

This sequence joins TRBV6-6 and TRBJ2-5, with a weak D call TRBD1 (6 bases). Trimming cost V 2 bases and J 5 bases, with 15 bases left between them. The CDR3 has 15 amino acids. Germline assignment: CDR1 MNHNY and CDR2 SVGAGI (reference sequence). CDR3 loop: CASSYTTGWSETQYF. In DNA form, the CDR3 reads TGTGCCAGCAGTTACACCACAGGGTGGTCGGAGACCCAGTACTTC.

The chain links TRBV7-2 to TRBJ1-6; TRBD1 might be the D (5 bases). Trimming stripped 5 bases from V and 8 bases from J, with 7 bases between. The germline V gene has CDR1 SGHTA and CDR2 FQGNSA. The CDR3 sequence is 12 residues long. The CDR3 coding sequence is TGTGCCAGCAGCCCGGGGGATTCACCCCTCCACTTT. This sequence encodes CASSPGDSPLHF.

The rearrangement joins TRBV5-1 to TRBJ2-5; D unclear. Germline lookup yields CDR1 SGHRS and CDR2 YFSETQ. V lost 2 bases to trimming and J lost 4 bases, with 12 bases between them. This CDR3 has 14 amino acids. This chain's CDR3 is CASSFGSPGETQYF. CDR3 bases: TGCGCCAGCAGCTTCGGGTCCCCCGGAGAGACCCAGTACTTC. The full variable domain, its missing parts supplied by reference TRBV5-1 and TRBJ2-5, is KAGVTQTPRYLIKTRGQQVTLSCSPISGHRSVSWYQQTPGQGLQFLFEYFSETQRNKGNFPGRFSGRQFSNSRSEMNVSTLELGDSALYLCASSFGSPGETQYFGPGTRLLVL.

The V call is TRBV6-1, the J call TRBJ1-1, with D uncertain. Germline CDR1 is MNHNS and CDR2 is SASEGT. V was pared by 6 bases and J by 0 bases, with 8 bases between. CDR3 length: 13 residues. Here the CDR3 DNA reads TGTGCCAGCAGAGCCACAGTGAACACTGAAGCTTTCTTT. It encodes CASRATVNTEAFF.

V usage is TRBV29-1 and J usage is TRBJ2-7; TRBD1 aligns across 7 bases. The CDR3 consists of 13 residues. Germline V gene data show CDR1 as SQVTM and CDR2 as ANQGSEA. J was trimmed by 3 bases and V by 1 base; bases with no gene match: 3. CDR3 amino acids: CSVEGTGLYEQYF. CDR3 DNA sequence: TGCAGCGTTGAAGGGACAGGACTCTACGAGCAGTACTTC.

This clone has just a few counts. The J gene is TRBJ1-2, the V gene TRBV28; maybe TRBD1 (5 bases). The V end was cut by 7 bases, the J end by 4 bases, with 16 bases between. CDR1 and CDR2 (germline): MDHEN, SYDVKM. This CDR3 region has 14 residues. CDR3 DNA sequence: TGTGCCAGCACTCCCGGGGGTCTCGGCTATGGCTACACCTTC. It encodes CASTPGGLGYGYTF.

The chain recombines TRBV5-5 with TRBJ2-7; 11 bases are a match to TRBD2. CDR1 and CDR2 from the germline V gene are SGHKS and YYEKEE (reference sequence). The CDR3 contains 14 residues. The V gene end was trimmed by 4 bases and the J gene end by 4 bases; junction bases not matched to a gene: 4. The CDR3 reads CASSPLAGVYEQYF. For the CDR3, the DNA is TGTGCCAGCAGCCCACTAGCGGGGGTTTACGAGCAGTACTTC.

The rearrangement joins TRBV11-2 to TRBJ1-1, with no clear D. Trimming pared 2 bases from V and 0 bases from J, leaving 7 bases between. Per the germline V gene, CDR1 is SGHAT and CDR2 is FQNNGV. The CDR3 spans 14 residues. The DNA of the CDR3 is TGTGCCAGCAGCTTAAGCCTCTTGAACACTGAAGCTTTCTTT. It translates to CASSLSLLNTEAFF. The full variable domain, in which reference TRBV11-2 and TRBJ1-1 provide the parts outside the CDR3, is EAGVAQSPRYKIIEKRQSVAFWCNPISGHATLYWYQQILGQGPKLLIQFQNNGVVDDSQLPKDRFSAERLKGVDSTLKIQPAKLEDSAVYLCASSLSLLNTEAFFGQGTRLTVV.

The rearrangement joins TRBV7-2 to TRBJ1-5; a weak D match, TRBD1 (5 bases). CDR1 SGHTA and CDR2 FQGNSA come from the germline V gene. Trimming took off 1 base at V and 5 bases at J, with 12 bases between the two ends. The CDR3 sequence is 15 residues long. The CDR3: CASSLVSLQDQPQHF. The CDR3 bases are TGTGCCAGCAGCTTAGTATCACTACAGGATCAGCCCCAGCATTTT.

The genes are TRBV5-1 and TRBJ2-2; possibly TRBD1 for D (6 bases). Trimming took 4 bases from V and 1 from J, leaving 8 bases between them. CDR3 length: 14 amino acids. CDR1 and CDR2 from the germline V gene are SGHRS and YFSETQ. The CDR3 region has the DNA TGCGCCAGCAGCACACAGGGGAACACCGGGGAGCTGTTTTTT. This codes for CASSTQGNTGELFF.

The V call is TRBV11-3, the J call TRBJ2-1; D possibly corresponds to TRBD2 (6 bases). The CDR3 loop spans 15 amino acids. CDR1 is SGHNT and CDR2 is YENEEA in the germline V gene. V lost 0 bases to trimming and J lost 5 bases, with 11 bases between them. CDR3 in amino acids: CASSLDGTGNNEQFF. DNA of the CDR3: TGTGCCAGCAGCTTAGATGGGACTGGAAACAATGAGCAGTTCTTC.

This rearrangement joins TRBV10-3 to TRBJ2-5; 11 bases map to TRBD2. The V segment lost 9 bases and the J segment 4 bases; nucleotides outside the gene matches: 7. There are 14 residues in the CDR3. Germline V gives CDR1 ENHRY, CDR2 SYGVKD. The CDR3 protein is CAMGASGGLETQYF. The CDR3 DNA follows: TGTGCCATGGGGGCTAGCGGGGGGCTAGAGACCCAGTACTTC.

Regarding this clone: The same CDR3 can be traced to other DNA sequences in this sample. The gene calls are TRBV6-6 and TRBJ2-5, with 7 bases fitting TRBD2. The J segment lost 3 bases and the V segment lost 6 bases, leaving 7 bases of the junction unmatched. From germline, CDR1 is MNHNY and CDR2 SVGAGI (reference sequence). The CDR3 runs to 14 residues. The CDR3 bases are TGTGCCAGCAGCCATACGGGGAGGGAAGAGACCCAGTACTTC. It translates to CASSHTGREETQYF.

This chain links TRBV5-1 with TRBJ1-6; D unresolved. Trimming stripped 0 bases from V and 9 bases from J, with 10 bases between. CDR1 and CDR2 (germline): SGHRS, YFSETQ. The CDR3 sequence is 14 residues long. For the CDR3, the DNA is TGCGCCAGCAGCTTGGAGCCGCGGGGTTCACCCCTCCACTTT. Amino acids: CASSLEPRGSPLHF.